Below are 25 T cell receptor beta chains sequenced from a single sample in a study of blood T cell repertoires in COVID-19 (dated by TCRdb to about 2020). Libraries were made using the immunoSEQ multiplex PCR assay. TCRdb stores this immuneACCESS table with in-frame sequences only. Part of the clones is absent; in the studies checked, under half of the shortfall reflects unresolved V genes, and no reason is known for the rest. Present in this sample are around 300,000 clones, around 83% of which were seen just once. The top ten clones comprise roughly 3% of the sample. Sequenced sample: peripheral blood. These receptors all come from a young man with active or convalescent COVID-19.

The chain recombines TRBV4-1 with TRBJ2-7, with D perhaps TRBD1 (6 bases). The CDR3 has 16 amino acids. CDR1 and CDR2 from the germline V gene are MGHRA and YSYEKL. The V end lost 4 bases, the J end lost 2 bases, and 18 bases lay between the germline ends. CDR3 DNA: TGCGCCAGCAGCCCCGGACGGGGACAAAGGACCTACGAGCAGTACTTC. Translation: CASSPGRGQRTYEQYF.

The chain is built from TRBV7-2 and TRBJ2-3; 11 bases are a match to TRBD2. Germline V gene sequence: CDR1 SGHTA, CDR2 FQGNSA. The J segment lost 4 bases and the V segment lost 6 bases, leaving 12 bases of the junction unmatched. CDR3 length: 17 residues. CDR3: CASRRVAGGPGADTQYF. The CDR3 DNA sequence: TGTGCCAGCAGAAGAGTAGCGGGAGGGCCTGGCGCAGATACGCAGTATTTT.

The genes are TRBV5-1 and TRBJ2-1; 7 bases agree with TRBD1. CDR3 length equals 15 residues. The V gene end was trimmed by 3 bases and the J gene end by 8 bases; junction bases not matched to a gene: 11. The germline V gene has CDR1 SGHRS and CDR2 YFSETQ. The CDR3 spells CASSSSTPQGDEQFF. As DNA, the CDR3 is TGCGCCAGCAGCTCCTCCACCCCCCAGGGGGATGAGCAGTTCTTC.

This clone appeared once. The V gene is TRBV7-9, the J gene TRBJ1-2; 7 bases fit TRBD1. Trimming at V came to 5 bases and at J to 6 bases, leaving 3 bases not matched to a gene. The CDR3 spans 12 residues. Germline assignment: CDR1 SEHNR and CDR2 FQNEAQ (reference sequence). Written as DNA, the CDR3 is TGTGCCAGCAGCCCAGGGGGTGATGGCTACACCTTC. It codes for CASSPGGDGYTF.

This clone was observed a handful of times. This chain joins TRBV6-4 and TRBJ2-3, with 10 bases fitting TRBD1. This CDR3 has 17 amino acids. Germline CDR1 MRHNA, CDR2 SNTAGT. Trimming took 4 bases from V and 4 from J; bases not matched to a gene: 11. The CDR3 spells CASSATAGTGEPDTQYF. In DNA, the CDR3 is TGTGCCAGCAGTGCGACCGCCGGGACAGGGGAACCAGATACGCAGTATTTT.

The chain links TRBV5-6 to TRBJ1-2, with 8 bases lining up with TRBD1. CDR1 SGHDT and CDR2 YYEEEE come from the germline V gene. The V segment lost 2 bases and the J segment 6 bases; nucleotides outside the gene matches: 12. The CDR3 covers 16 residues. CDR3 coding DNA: TGTGCCAGCAGCTTTTCTTGGGGCAGGGGGCAGAATGGCTACACCTTC. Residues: CASSFSWGRGQNGYTF.

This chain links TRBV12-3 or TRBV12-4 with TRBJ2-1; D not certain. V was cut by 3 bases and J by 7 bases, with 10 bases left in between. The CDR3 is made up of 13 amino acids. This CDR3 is CASSFVGSNEQFF. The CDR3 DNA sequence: TGTGCCAGCAGTTTCGTCGGGTCGAATGAGCAGTTCTTC.

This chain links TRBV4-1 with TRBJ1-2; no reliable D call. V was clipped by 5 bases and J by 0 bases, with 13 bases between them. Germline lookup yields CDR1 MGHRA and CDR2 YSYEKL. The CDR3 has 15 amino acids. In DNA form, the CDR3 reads TGCGCCAGCAGCGAAAGCCCGGGATCTAACTATGGCTACACCTTC. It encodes CASSESPGSNYGYTF.

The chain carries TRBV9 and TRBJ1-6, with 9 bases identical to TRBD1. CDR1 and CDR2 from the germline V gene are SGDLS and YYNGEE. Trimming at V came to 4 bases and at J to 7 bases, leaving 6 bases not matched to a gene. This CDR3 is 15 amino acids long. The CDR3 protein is CASSSSGTGNSPLHF. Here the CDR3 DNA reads TGTGCCAGCAGCTCTTCCGGGACAGGGAATTCACCCCTCCACTTT.

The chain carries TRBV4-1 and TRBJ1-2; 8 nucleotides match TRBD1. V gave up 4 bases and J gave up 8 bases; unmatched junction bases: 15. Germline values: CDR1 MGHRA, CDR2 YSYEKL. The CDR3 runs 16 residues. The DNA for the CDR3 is TGCGCCAGCAGCCCCCCCAGGGTCAGGGGGCGGGGGGGCTACACCTTC. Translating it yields CASSPPRVRGRGGYTF.

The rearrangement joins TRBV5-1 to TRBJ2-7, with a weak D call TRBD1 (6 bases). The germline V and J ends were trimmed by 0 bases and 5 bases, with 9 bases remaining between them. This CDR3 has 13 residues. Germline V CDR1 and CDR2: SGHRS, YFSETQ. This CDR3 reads CASSLGAGDEQYF. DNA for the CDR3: TGCGCCAGCAGCTTGGGGGCAGGGGACGAGCAGTACTTC.

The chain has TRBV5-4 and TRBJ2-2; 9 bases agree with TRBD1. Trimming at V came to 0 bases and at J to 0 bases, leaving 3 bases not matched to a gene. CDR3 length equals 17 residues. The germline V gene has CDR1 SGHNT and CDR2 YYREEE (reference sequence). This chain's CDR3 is CASSLGGQGTNTGELFF. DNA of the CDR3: TGTGCCAGCAGCTTGGGGGGACAGGGCACGAACACCGGGGAGCTGTTTTTT. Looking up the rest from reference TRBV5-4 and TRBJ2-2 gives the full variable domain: ETGVTQSPTHLIKTRGQQVTLRCSSQSGHNTVSWYQQALGQGPQFIFQYYREEENGRGNFPPRFSGLQFPNYSSELNVNALELDDSALYLCASSLGGQGTNTGELFFGEGSRLTVL.

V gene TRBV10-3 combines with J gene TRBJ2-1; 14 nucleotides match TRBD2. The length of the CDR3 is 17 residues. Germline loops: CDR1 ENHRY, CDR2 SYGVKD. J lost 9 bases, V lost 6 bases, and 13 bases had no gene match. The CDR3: CAISLTSGRAGFGEQFF. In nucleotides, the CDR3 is TGTGCCATCAGCCTGACTAGCGGGAGGGCCGGTTTTGGTGAGCAGTTCTTC.

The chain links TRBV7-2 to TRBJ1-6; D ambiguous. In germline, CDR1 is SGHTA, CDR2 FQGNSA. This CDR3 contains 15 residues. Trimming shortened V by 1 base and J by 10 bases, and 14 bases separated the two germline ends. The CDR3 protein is CASSLGPGSSSPLHF. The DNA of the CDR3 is TGTGCCAGCAGCTTAGGTCCTGGGAGTAGCTCACCCCTCCACTTT. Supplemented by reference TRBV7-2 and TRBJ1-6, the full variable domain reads GAGVSQSPSNKVTEKGKDVELRCDPISGHTALYWYRQSLGQGLEFLIYFQGNSAPDKSGLPSDRFSAERTGGSVSTLTIQRTQQEDSAVYLCASSLGPGSSSPLHFGNGTRLTVT.

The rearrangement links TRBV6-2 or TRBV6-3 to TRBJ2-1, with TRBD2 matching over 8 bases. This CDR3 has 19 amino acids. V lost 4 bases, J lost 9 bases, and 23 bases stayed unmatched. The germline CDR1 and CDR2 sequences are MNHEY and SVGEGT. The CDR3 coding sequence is TGTGCCAGCAGTTGGAGGTGCCAGGATATAGCGGGGTACCTATTTGAGCAGTTCTTC. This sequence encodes CASSWRCQDIAGYLFEQFF.

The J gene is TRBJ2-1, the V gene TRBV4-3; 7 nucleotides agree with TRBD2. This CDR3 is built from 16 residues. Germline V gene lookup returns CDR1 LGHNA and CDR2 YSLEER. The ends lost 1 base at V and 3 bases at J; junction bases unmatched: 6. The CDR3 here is CASSQGTGTNYNEQFF. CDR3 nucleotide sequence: TGCGCCAGCAGCCAAGGGACCGGGACTAACTACAATGAGCAGTTCTTC.

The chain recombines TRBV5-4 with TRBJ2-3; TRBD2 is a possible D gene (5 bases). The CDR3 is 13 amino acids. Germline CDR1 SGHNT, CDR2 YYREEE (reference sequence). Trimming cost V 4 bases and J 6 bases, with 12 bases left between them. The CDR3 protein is CASSEKTGDTQYF. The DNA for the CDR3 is TGTGCCAGCAGCGAAAAGACGGGGGATACGCAGTATTTT.

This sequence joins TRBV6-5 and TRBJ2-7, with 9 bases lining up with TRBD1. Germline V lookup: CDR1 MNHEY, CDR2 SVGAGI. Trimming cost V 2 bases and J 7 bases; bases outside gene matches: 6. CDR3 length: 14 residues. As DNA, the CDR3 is TGTGCCAGCAGTTACATAGGGACAGGGAATGAGCAGTACTTC. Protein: CASSYIGTGNEQYF.

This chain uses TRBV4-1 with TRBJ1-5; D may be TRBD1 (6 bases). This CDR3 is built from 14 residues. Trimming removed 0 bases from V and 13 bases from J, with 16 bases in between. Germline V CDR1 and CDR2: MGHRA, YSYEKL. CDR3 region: CASSQEGRPGEQHF. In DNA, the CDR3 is TGCGCCAGCAGCCAAGAAGGCCGTCCAGGGGAACAGCATTTT.

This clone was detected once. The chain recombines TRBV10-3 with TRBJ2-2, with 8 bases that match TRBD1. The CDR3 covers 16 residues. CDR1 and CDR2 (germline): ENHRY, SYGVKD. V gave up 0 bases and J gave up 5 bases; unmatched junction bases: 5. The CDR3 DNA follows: TGTGCCATCAGTGAGTCGACAGGGGAGAGGACCGGGGAGCTGTTTTTT. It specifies CAISESTGERTGELFF.

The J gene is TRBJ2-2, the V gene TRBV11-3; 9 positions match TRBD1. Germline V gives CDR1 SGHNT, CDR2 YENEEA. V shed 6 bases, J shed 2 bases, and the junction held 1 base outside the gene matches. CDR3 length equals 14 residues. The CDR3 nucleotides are TGTGCCAGCAGGACAGGGGGAAACACCGGGGAGCTGTTTTTT. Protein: CASRTGGNTGELFF.

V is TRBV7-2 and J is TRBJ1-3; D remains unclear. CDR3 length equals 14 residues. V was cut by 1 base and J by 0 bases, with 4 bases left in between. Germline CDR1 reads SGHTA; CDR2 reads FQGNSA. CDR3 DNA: TGTGCCAGCAGCTTAGAGCACTCTGGAAACACCATATATTTT. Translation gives CASSLEHSGNTIYF.

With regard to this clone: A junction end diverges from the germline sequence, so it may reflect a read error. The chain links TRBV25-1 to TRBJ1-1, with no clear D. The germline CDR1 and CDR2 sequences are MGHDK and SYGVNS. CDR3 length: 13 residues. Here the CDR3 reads CASSEVGNAEAFF. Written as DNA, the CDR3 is TGTGCCAGCAGTGAAGTCGGGAACGCTGAAGCTTTCTTT.

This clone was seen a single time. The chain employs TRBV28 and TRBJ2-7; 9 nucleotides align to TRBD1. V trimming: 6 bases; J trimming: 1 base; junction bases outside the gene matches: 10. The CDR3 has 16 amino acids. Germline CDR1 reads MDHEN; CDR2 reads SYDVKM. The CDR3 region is CASSPIGTGRSYEQYF. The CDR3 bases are TGTGCCAGCAGCCCTATAGGGACAGGGAGGTCCTACGAGCAGTACTTC. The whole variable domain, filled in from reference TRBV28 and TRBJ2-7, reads DVKVTQSSRYLVKRTGEKVFLECVQDMDHENMFWYRQDPGLGLRLIYFSYDVKMKEKGDIPEGYSVSREKKERFSLILESASTNQTSMYLCASSPIGTGRSYEQYFGPGTRLTVT.

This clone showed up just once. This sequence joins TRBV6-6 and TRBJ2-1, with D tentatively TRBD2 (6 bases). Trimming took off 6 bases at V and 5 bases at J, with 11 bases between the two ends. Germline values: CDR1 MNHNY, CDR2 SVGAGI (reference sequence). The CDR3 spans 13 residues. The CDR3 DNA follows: TGTGCCAGCAGGCGGGGTTACCACAATGAGCAGTTCTTC. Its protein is CASRRGYHNEQFF.